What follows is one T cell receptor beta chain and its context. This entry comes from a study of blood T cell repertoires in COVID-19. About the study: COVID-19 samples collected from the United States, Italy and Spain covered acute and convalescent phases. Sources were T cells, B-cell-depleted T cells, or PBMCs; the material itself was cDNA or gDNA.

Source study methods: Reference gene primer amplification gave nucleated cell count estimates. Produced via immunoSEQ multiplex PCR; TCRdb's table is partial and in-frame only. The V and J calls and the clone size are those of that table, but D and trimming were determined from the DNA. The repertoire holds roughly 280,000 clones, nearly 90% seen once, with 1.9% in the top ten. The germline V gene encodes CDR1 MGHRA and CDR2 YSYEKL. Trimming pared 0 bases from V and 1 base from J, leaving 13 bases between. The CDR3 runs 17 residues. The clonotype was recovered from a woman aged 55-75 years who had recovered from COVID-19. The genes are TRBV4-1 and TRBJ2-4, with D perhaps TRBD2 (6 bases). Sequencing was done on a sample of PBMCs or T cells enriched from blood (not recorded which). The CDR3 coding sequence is TGCGCCAGCAGCCAAGATGGGGGGAGTCTTGCCAAAAACATTCAGTACTTC. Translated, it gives CASSQDGGSLAKNIQYF.